Reported below is one T cell receptor (beta chain). This entry belongs to a study of T cell changes during pregnancy in multiple sclerosis. Trimming stripped 6 bases from V and 4 bases from J, with 19 bases between. The CDR3 spans 16 residues. Per the germline V gene, CDR1 is SGHNT and CDR2 is YYREEE (reference sequence). The table came from immunoSEQ multiplex PCR; TCRdb's copy has only in-frame clones and leaves some out. The table records roughly 70,000 clones, 85% to 95% of them present only once. The sequence came from a female donor with multiple sclerosis, enrolled in a pregnancy study. The material sequenced was peripheral blood, taken before pregnancy. The chain carries TRBV5-4 and TRBJ2-2; D is perhaps TRBD2 (6 bases). CDR3 region: CASTPLGGETTGELFF. The CDR3 bases are TGTGCCAGCACCCCCTTGGGCGGGGAGACCACCGGGGAGCTGTTTTTT. Supplemented by reference TRBV5-4 and TRBJ2-2, the full variable domain reads ETGVTQSPTHLIKTRGQQVTLRCSSQSGHNTVSWYQQALGQGPQFIFQYYREEENGRGNFPPRFSGLQFPNYSSELNVNALELDDSALYLCASTPLGGETTGELFFGEGSRLTVL.